The sequence of this T cell receptor (beta chain) was determined in a study of cytomegalovirus exposure and HLA in healthy donors. Findings and limits, study-wide: Sequencing had likely introduced a cluster of highly shared sequence variants as an artifact.

Concerning this clone: Its antigen is currently unknown.

Use of 60 Vbeta and 13 Jbeta primers characterized the PCR. The protocol was immunoSEQ multiplex PCR, while the TCRdb copy is restricted to in-frame clones and leaves out a portion. The sample holds under 150,000 clones, around 80% seen once. This CDR3 is 16 amino acids long. In germline, CDR1 is MDHEN, CDR2 SYDVKM. V was cut by 5 bases and J by 4 bases, with 18 bases left in between. The specimen was PBMCs. The sequence was collected from a man aged 35 to 55 in good health and CMV-seropositive. V usage is TRBV28 and J usage is TRBJ2-1; D uncertain. CDR3 nucleotides: TGTGCCAGCAGTCCCAACTCGGCAGGTGTTTACAATGAGCAGTTCTTC. Its translation: CASSPNSAGVYNEQFF.